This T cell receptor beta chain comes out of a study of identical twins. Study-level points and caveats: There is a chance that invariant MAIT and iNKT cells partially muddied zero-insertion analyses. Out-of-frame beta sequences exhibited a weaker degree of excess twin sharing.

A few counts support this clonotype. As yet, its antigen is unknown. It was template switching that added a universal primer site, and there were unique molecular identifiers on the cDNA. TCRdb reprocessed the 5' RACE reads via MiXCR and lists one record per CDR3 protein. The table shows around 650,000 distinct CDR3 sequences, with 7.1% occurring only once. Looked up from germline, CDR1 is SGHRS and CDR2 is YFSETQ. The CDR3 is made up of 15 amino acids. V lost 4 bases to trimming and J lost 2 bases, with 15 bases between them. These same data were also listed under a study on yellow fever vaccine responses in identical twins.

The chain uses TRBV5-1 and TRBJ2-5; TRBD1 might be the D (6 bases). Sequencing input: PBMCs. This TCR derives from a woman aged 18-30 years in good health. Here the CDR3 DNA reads TGCGCCAGCAGCCGGGCCGGGACACAACAAGAGACCCAGTACTTC. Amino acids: CASSRAGTQQETQYF.